Shown below are 16 T cell receptor beta chains from a single sample sequenced in a study of radiation and T cells in renal cell carcinoma. Time point here: blood 2 weeks post-SBRT. Treatment meaning: 15 Gy SBRT to primary tumor, nephrectomy 4 weeks later. Using immunoSEQ multiplex PCR, the repertoire was profiled, and TCRdb retains in-frame clones only, with some absent. The table includes more than 100,000 clones, 88% detected once. The material was blood, obtained from a patient whose treatment included radiotherapy and nephrectomy. These receptors were taken from a woman aged 70 to 79 with renal cell carcinoma.

This chain connects TRBV4-3 to TRBJ2-4; D gene uncertain. CDR1 and CDR2 from the germline V gene are LGHNA and YSLEER. The V gene lost 0 bases and the J gene lost 1 base, with 10 bases spanning the gap. The CDR3 has 16 amino acids. CDR3 loop: CASSQDIWGAKNIQYF. CDR3 coding DNA: TGCGCCAGCAGCCAAGATATTTGGGGTGCCAAAAACATTCAGTACTTC.

The V and J genes are TRBV6-5 and TRBJ1-2, with D unresolved. The CDR3 runs 13 residues. CDR1 is MNHEY, CDR2 SVGAGI, per germline. The V end lost 8 bases, the J end lost 4 bases, and 14 bases lay between the germline ends. CDR3: CASRGGRGYGYTF. The CDR3 DNA sequence: TGTGCCAGCCGGGGAGGGCGAGGCTATGGCTACACCTTC.

The gene calls are TRBV19 and TRBJ2-2, with D unclear. The CDR3 is 15 residues long. V lost 9 bases and J lost 6, with 20 bases in between. Germline values: CDR1 LNHDA, CDR2 SQIVND (reference sequence). The CDR3 spells CASHAGSLGAGELFF. The CDR3 region has the DNA TGTGCCAGCCACGCCGGGTCCCTAGGCGCCGGGGAGCTGTTTTTT.

This clone was seen just once. The chain uses TRBV5-1 and TRBJ2-1, with 7 positions matching TRBD1. Germline CDR1 reads SGHRS; CDR2 reads YFSETQ. The V segment lost 2 bases and the J segment 5 bases; nucleotides outside the gene matches: 4. The CDR3 sequence is 14 residues long. The CDR3: CASSFRDRNNEQFF. The CDR3 coding sequence is TGCGCCAGCAGCTTCCGGGACAGAAACAATGAGCAGTTCTTC. Using reference TRBV5-1 and TRBJ2-1 for the parts outside the CDR3, the full variable domain is KAGVTQTPRYLIKTRGQQVTLSCSPISGHRSVSWYQQTPGQGLQFLFEYFSETQRNKGNFPGRFSGRQFSNSRSEMNVSTLELGDSALYLCASSFRDRNNEQFFGPGTRLTVL.

The V and J genes are TRBV7-8 and TRBJ1-6; unclear D gene. In germline, CDR1 is SGHVS, CDR2 FQNEAQ. The CDR3 loop spans 16 amino acids. V gave up 5 bases and J gave up 0 bases, with 11 bases separating them. The DNA of the CDR3 is TGTGCCAGCAGCCTGTATCTTAGCTCCTATAATTCACCCCTCCACTTT. Its protein is CASSLYLSSYNSPLHF.

The chain has TRBV11-2 and TRBJ2-3; D assignment may be TRBD1 or TRBD2 (5 bases each). This CDR3 has 18 amino acids. Germline values: CDR1 SGHAT, CDR2 FQNNGV. V shed 2 bases and J shed 7 bases, with 25 bases lying between them. CDR3: CASSLTGTGFNGVYTQYF. The CDR3 DNA reads TGTGCCAGCAGCTTAACAGGAACGGGATTCAACGGGGTCTATACGCAGTATTTT.

CDR3 protein: CASSYNGQSSYEQYF. DNA of the CDR3: TGTGCCAGCAGCTATAACGGGCAGAGCTCCTACGAGCAGTACTTC. This chain links TRBV7-8 with TRBJ2-7; D remains ambiguous. The CDR3 spans 15 residues. The germline CDR1 and CDR2 sequences are SGHVS and FQNEAQ. Deletions cut 4 bases from V and 0 bases from J, with 13 bases between.

The rearrangement joins TRBV18 to TRBJ2-7; D possibly corresponds to TRBD1 (6 bases). V dropped 5 bases and J dropped 3 bases, with 29 bases sitting between them. This CDR3 has 19 amino acids. CDR1 and CDR2 (germline): KGHSH, LQKENI. For the CDR3, the DNA is TGTGCCAGCTCAAAAAACAATAACAGGGATTCAGCCACACGCTACGAGCAGTACTTC. Translation: CASSKNNNRDSATRYEQYF.

This chain uses TRBV5-1 with TRBJ2-3; D is unresolved. The germline CDR1 and CDR2 sequences are SGHRS and YFSETQ. V gave up 0 bases and J gave up 6 bases, with 5 bases separating them. This CDR3 spans 12 amino acids. CDR3 DNA sequence: TGCGCCAGCAGCTTGGGGGTTGATACGCAGTATTTT. This translates into CASSLGVDTQYF.

The chain joins TRBV5-1 to TRBJ1-5; no clear D gene. Deletions cut 4 bases from V and 2 bases from J, with 16 bases between. The germline V gene encodes CDR1 SGHRS and CDR2 YFSETQ. The CDR3 has 16 residues. In DNA form, the CDR3 reads TGCGCCAGCAGCCCTGGATCCGATTTGGGCAATCAGCCCCAGCATTTT. Its translation is CASSPGSDLGNQPQHF.

The rearrangement links TRBV19 to TRBJ1-6, with D perhaps matching TRBD1 (6 bases). Per germline, CDR1 LNHDA and CDR2 SQIVND (reference sequence). The CDR3 has 16 residues. V lost 3 bases to trimming and J lost 7 bases, with 16 bases between them. The CDR3 loop reads CASSISMGQRNSPLHF. The DNA for the CDR3 is TGTGCCAGTAGTATTTCTATGGGACAACGAAATTCACCCCTCCACTTT.

This clone occurred a few times. The chain recombines TRBV30 with TRBJ1-2; a possible D gene is TRBD1 (6 bases). Trimming took off 3 bases at V and 0 bases at J, with 8 bases between the two ends. The CDR3 runs 13 residues. Germline lookup yields CDR1 GTSNPN and CDR2 SVGIG (reference sequence). The chain's CDR3 is CAWSGTTNYGYTF. The CDR3 DNA follows: TGTGCCTGGAGCGGGACAACTAACTATGGCTACACCTTC. The full variable domain, in which reference TRBV30 and TRBJ1-2 provide the parts outside the CDR3, is SQTIHQWPATLVQPVGSPLSLECTVEGTSNPNLYWYRQAAGRGLQLLFYSVGIGQISSEVPQNLSASRPQDRQFILSSKKLLLSDSGFYLCAWSGTTNYGYTFGSGTRLTVV.

V is TRBV7-2 and J is TRBJ1-1, with D hard to call. CDR3 length: 14 residues. Per the germline V gene, CDR1 is SGHTA and CDR2 is FQGNSA. V shed 3 bases and J shed 2 bases, with 10 bases lying between them. The CDR3 bases are TGTGCCAGCAGCTTCGCAGGTGGCAACACTGAAGCTTTCTTT. It encodes CASSFAGGNTEAFF.

The rearrangement links TRBV5-4 to TRBJ1-1; 12 bases map to TRBD1. V was pared by 0 bases and J by 5 bases, with 8 bases of the junction left unmatched. There are 17 residues in the CDR3. From germline, CDR1 is SGHNT and CDR2 YYREEE (reference sequence). The CDR3: CASSLEGTGGAGTEAFF. CDR3 DNA sequence: TGTGCCAGCAGCTTGGAAGGGACAGGGGGCGCAGGGACTGAAGCTTTCTTT.

This clone was detected only once. The chain links TRBV19 to TRBJ2-2; 9 bases match TRBD2. With V trimmed by 5 bases and J by 6 bases, 10 bases remained unmatched. The CDR3 runs 16 residues. Germline CDR1 and CDR2: LNHDA and SQIVND (reference sequence). CDR3 nucleotides: TGTGCCAGTAGTCCCCAGCGGGGGGCTAGATCCGGGGAGCTGTTTTTT. It yields the protein CASSPQRGARSGELFF.

The J gene is TRBJ1-2, the V gene TRBV19; D is possibly TRBD1 (5 bases). V lost 6 bases, J lost 5 bases, and 19 bases lay in between. Per germline, CDR1 LNHDA and CDR2 SQIVND (reference sequence). The CDR3 extends over 15 amino acids. The CDR3 is CASRDSGGNFYGYTF. The CDR3 DNA reads TGTGCCAGTAGGGATAGCGGGGGTAACTTTTATGGCTACACCTTC.